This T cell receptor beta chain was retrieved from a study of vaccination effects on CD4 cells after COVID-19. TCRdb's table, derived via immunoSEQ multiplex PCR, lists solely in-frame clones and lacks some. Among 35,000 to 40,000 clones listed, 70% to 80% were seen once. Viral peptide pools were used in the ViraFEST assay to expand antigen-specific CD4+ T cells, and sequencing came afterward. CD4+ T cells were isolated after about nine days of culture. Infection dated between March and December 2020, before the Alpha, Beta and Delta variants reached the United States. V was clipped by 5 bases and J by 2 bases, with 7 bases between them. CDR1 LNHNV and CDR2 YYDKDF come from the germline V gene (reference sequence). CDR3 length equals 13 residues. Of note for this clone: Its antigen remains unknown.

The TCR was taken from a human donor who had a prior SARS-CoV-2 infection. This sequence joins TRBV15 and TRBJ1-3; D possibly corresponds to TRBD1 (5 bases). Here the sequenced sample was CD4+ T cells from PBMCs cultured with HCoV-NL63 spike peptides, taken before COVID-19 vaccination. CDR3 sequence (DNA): TGTGCCACCAGCGGGACGACTGGAAACACCATATATTTT. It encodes CATSGTTGNTIYF.